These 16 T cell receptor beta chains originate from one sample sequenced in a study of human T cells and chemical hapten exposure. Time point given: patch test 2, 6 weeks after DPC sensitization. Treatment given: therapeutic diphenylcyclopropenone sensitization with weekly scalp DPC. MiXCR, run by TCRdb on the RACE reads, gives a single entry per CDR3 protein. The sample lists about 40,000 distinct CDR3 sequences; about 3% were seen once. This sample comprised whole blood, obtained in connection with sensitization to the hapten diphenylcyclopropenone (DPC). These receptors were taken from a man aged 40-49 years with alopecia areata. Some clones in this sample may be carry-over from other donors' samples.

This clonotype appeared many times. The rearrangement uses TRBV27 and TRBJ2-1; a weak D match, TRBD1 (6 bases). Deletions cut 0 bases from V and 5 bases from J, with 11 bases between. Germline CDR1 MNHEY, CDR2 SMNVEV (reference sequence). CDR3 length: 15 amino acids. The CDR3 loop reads CASSLSQGGDNEQFF. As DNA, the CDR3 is TGTGCCAGCAGTTTATCACAGGGTGGGGACAATGAGCAGTTCTTC.

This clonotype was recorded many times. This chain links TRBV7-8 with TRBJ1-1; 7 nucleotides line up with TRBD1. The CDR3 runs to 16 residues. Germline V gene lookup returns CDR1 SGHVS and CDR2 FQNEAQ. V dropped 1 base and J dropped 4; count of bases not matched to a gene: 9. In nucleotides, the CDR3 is TGTGCCAGCAGCTTAGTCGGGACAGTTCTAACCACTGAAGCTTTCTTT. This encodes CASSLVGTVLTTEAFF. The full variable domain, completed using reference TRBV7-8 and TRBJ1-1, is GAGVSQSPRYKVAKRGQDVALRCDPISGHVSLFWYQQALGQGPEFLTYFQNEAQLDKSGLPSDRFFAERPEGSVSTLKIQRTQQEDSAVYLCASSLVGTVLTTEAFFGQGTRLTVV.

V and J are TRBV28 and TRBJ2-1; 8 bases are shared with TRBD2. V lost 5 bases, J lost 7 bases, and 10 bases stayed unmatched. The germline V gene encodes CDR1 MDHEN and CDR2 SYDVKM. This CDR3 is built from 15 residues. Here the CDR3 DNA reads TGTGCCAGCAGTCCTCCGGGAGGGTCTATGAATGAGCAGTTCTTC. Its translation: CASSPPGGSMNEQFF.

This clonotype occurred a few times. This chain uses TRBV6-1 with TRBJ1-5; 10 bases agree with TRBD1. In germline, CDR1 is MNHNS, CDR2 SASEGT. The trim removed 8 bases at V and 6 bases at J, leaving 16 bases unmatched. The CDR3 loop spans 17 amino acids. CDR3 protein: CASGGQGIGGWPQPQHF. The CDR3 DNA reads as TGTGCCAGCGGGGGACAGGGGATTGGAGGGTGGCCTCAGCCCCAGCATTTT.

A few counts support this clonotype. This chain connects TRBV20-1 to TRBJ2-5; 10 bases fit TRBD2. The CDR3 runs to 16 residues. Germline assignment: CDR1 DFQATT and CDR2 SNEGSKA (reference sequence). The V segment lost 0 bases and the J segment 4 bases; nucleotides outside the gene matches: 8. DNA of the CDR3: TGCAGTGCTAGAGATCTAACTAGCGGGACCCCAGAGACCCAGTACTTC. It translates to CSARDLTSGTPETQYF.

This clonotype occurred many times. The CDR3 loop reads CASSLRGSGANVLTF. For the CDR3, the DNA is TGTGCCAGCAGCTTGAGAGGGTCTGGGGCCAACGTCCTGACTTTC. The V gene is TRBV5-6, the J gene TRBJ2-6; D is perhaps TRBD2 (5 bases). Germline V gives CDR1 SGHDT, CDR2 YYEEEE. The CDR3 has 15 residues. Trimming stripped 1 base from V and 1 base from J, with 6 bases between. Variable domain in full (rest from reference TRBV5-6 and TRBJ2-6): DAGVTQSPTHLIKTRGQQVTLRCSPKSGHDTVSWYQQALGQGPQFIFQYYEEEERQRGNFPDRFSGHQFPNYSSELNVNALLLGDSALYLCASSLRGSGANVLTFGAGSRLTVL.

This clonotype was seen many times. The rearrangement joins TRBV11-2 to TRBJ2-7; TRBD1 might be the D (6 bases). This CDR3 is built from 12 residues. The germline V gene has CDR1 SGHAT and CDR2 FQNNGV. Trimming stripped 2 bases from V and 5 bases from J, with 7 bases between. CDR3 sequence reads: CASSLNRDEQYF. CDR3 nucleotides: TGTGCCAGCAGCTTAAACAGGGACGAGCAGTACTTC.

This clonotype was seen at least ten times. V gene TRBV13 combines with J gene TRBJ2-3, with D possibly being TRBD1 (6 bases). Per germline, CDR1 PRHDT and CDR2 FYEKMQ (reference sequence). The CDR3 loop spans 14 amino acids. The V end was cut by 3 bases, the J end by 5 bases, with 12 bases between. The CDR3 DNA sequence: TGTGCCAGCAGCTTCGACAGGCGGAAAGATACGCAGTATTTT. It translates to CASSFDRRKDTQYF.

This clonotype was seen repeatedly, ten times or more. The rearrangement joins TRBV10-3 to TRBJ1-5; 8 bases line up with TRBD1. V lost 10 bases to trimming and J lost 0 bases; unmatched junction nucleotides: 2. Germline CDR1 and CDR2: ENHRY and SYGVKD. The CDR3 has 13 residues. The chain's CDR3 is CATTGDSNQPQHF. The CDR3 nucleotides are TGTGCCACGACAGGGGATAGCAATCAGCCCCAGCATTTT.

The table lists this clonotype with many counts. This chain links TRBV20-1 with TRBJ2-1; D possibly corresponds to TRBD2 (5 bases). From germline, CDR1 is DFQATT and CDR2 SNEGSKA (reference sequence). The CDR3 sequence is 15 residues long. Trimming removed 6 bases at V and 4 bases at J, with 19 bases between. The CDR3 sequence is CSAPLEGAGYNEQFF. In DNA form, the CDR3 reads TGCAGTGCCCCCCTCGAGGGAGCTGGGTACAATGAGCAGTTCTTC.

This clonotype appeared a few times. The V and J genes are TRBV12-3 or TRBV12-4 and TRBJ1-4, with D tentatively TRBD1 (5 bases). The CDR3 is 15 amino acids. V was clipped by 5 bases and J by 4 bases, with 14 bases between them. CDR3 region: CASSPETAVNEKLFF. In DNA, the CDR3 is TGTGCCAGCAGTCCGGAGACAGCGGTTAATGAAAAACTGTTTTTT.

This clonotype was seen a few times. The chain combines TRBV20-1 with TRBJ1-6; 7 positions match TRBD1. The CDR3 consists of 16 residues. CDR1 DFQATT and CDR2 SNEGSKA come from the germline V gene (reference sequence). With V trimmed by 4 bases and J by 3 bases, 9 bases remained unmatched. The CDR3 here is CSATTGQPFYNSPLHF. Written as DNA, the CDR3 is TGCAGTGCTACTACGGGACAGCCGTTCTATAATTCACCCCTCCACTTT.

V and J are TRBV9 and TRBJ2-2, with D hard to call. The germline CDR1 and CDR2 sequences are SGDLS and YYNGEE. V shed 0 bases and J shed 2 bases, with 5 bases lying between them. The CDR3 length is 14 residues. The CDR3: CASSVVPNTGELFF. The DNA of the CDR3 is TGTGCCAGCAGCGTAGTACCAAACACCGGGGAGCTGTTTTTT.

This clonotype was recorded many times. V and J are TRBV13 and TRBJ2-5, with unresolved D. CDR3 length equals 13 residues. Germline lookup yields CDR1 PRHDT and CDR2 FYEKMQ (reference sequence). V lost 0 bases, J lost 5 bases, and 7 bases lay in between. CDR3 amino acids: CASSLGSAETQYF. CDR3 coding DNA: TGTGCCAGCAGCTTAGGCTCGGCGGAGACCCAGTACTTC.

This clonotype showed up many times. The CDR3 DNA reads as TGCAGTGCTAGAGTCACAGGGGCCGCGCAAGAGACCCAGTACTTC. It specifies CSARVTGAAQETQYF. The rearrangement uses TRBV20-1 and TRBJ2-5; 7 positions match TRBD1. V trimming: 1 base; J trimming: 2 bases; junction bases outside the gene matches: 7. CDR1 and CDR2 from the germline V gene are DFQATT and SNEGSKA (reference sequence). The CDR3 has 15 residues.

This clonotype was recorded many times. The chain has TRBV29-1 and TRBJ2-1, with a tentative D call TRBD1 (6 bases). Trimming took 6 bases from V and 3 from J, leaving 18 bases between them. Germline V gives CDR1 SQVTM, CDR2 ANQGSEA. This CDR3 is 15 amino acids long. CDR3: CSVALFRGSYNEQFF. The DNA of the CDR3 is TGCAGCGTCGCTCTATTCAGGGGCAGCTACAATGAGCAGTTCTTC.